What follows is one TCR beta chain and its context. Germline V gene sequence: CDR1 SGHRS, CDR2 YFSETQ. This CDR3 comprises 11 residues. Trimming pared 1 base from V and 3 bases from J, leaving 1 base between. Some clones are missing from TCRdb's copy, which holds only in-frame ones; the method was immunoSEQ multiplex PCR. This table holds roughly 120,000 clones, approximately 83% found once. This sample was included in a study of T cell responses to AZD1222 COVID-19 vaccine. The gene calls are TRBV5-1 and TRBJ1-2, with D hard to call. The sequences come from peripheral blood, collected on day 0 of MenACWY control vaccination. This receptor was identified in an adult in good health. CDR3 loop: CASSLYYGYTF. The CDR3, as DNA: TGCGCCAGCAGCTTGTACTATGGCTACACCTTC.